The clone carrying this T cell receptor beta chain was recorded a few times. Its antigen is not known. The CDR3 spans 16 residues. The source of the sample is a study of T cells after yellow fever vaccination. Whole-study findings and limits: Bulk-population clonotypes that are abundant could appear as contaminants in FACS-sorted repertoires.

In making TCR cDNA, 5'RACE template switching added a universal primer site and UMIs to it. TCRdb re-called the 5' RACE reads with MiXCR, one entry per CDR3 protein. The table includes around 610,000 distinct CDR3 sequences, about 13% detected once. The V gene is TRBV21-1, the J gene TRBJ2-5; the tabulated D call, TRBD1, remains unverified against the DNA. TRBV21-1 is a recognized pseudogene. This sample comprised PBMCs, obtained on the day of the yellow fever booster vaccination. The clonotype was recovered from a man in his thirties or forties who received the YFV17D yellow fever vaccine. The CDR3, as DNA: TGTGCCAGCAGCAAAGGCCGGGACAGGGGACAAGAGACCCAGTACTTC. Protein: CASSKGRDRGQETQYF.